The rows below give T cell receptor beta chains drawn from one sample of a study of shared clonotypes between healthy human individuals. Sequenced by immunoSEQ multiplex PCR; TCRdb stores in-frame clones only, minus some. The sample lists about half a million clones, about 85% occurring once. The sequenced sample consisted of PBMCs. These receptor sequences come from a woman aged 40 to 49 in good health. Some clones in this sample may be carry-over from other donors' samples. CDR3s include the opening cysteine and the closing phenylalanine or tryptophan. D genes are given only for firm matches. Clone size, where shown, is once, few, many, or a class for clones that have expanded.

NA	TRBJ1-1	14	NA	TRBV19	CASSIARGYTEAFF	TGTGCCAGTAGTATAGCTAGGGGATACACTGAAGCTTTCTTT
TRBD2	TRBJ2-7	16	few	TRBV6-5	CASSSLAGGSSYEQYF	TGTGCCAGCAGTTCCCTAGCGGGGGGGAGCTCCTACGAGCAGTACTTC
TRBD2	TRBJ2-7	15	NA	TRBV5-4	CASSLGSGRAGEQYF	TGTGCCAGCAGCTTGGGTAGCGGGAGGGCCGGGGAGCAGTACTTC
NA	TRBJ1-5	15	NA	TRBV7-7	CASSLFFGFTRPQHF	TGTGCTAGCAGCTTATTTTTCGGATTCACGAGGCCCCAGCATTTT
TRBD1	TRBJ1-1	15	NA	TRBV11-2	CASSTWGTGQGKAFF	TGTGCCAGCAGCACATGGGGGACCGGACAGGGAAAGGCTTTCTTT
NA	TRBJ2-3	14	NA	TRBV7-2	CASNPGLVADTQYF	TGTGCCAGCAACCCAGGACTGGTGGCAGATACGCAGTATTTT
TRBD2	TRBJ2-1	18	NA	TRBV28	CASSYGTSGSLLTDEQFF	TGTGCCAGCAGCTATGGGACTAGCGGGAGCCTGCTTACCGATGAGCAGTTCTTC
TRBD2	TRBJ2-3	15	NA	TRBV10-3	CAIGATSGPEGTQYF	TGTGCCATCGGCGCGACTAGCGGGCCTGAGGGTACGCAGTATTTT
TRBD2	TRBJ2-3	14	NA	TRBV10-2	CASSGLAATDTQYF	TGCGCCAGCAGTGGACTAGCGGCCACAGATACGCAGTATTTT
TRBD1	TRBJ2-7	14	NA	TRBV10-3	CAISRAGTGNEQYF	TGTGCCATCAGTAGAGCCGGGACAGGTAACGAGCAGTACTTC
NA	TRBJ2-7	14	NA	TRBV28	CASSSSGLTDEQYF	TGTGCCAGCAGTTCGAGCGGGCTTACTGACGAGCAGTACTTC
TRBD2	TRBJ2-7	16	NA	TRBV7-8	CASSSGTSVISYEQYF	TGTGCCAGCAGCTCGGGGACTAGCGTCATATCCTACGAGCAGTACTTC
TRBD1	TRBJ2-4	15	NA	TRBV19	CASSIVGQGLNIQYF	TGTGCCAGTAGTATCGTGGGACAGGGTTTAAACATTCAGTACTTC
NA	TRBJ2-3	14	few	TRBV6-4	CASSGSAGTDTQYF	TGTGCCAGCAGTGGGTCCGCCGGCACAGATACGCAGTATTTT
TRBD2	TRBJ2-7	17	NA	TRBV28	CASRFGTRAGSIYEQYF	TGTGCCAGCAGATTCGGTACGCGAGCGGGAAGCATCTACGAGCAGTACTTC
TRBD1	TRBJ1-2	14	NA	TRBV5-4	CASSLGDRAGGYTF	TGTGCCAGCAGCTTAGGGGACAGGGCCGGTGGCTACACCTTC